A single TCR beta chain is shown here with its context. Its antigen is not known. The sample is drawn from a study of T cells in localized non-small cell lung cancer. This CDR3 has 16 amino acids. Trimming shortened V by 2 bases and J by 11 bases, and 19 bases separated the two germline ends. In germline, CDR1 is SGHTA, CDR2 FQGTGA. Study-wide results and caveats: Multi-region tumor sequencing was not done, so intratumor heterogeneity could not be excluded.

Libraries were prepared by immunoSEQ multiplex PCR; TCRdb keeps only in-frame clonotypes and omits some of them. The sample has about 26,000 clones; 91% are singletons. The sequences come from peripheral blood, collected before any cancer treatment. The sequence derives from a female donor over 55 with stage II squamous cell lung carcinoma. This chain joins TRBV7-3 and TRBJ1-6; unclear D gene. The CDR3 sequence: CASSLLGRLTEAPLHF. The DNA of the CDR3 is TGTGCCAGCAGCTTACTTGGTCGTTTAACAGAGGCACCCCTCCACTTT.